Each of the 27 T cell receptor beta chains below was sequenced from the same sample in a study of blood T cell repertoires in COVID-19. TCRdb keeps only in-frame clones here, not all; method: immunoSEQ multiplex PCR. The sample lists about 270,000 clones; 81% were seen once. Sequenced: peripheral blood. Receptor source: a woman aged 60-70 years with active or convalescent COVID-19.

The chain couples TRBV5-1 to TRBJ1-6, with TRBD1 matching 7 bases. The CDR3 is 16 residues long. Per germline, CDR1 SGHRS and CDR2 YFSETQ. V gave up 0 bases and J gave up 10 bases; unmatched junction bases: 10. Written as DNA, the CDR3 is TGCGCCAGCAGCTTGGGGACAGGCCGATACCCCTCACCCCTCCACTTT. It encodes CASSLGTGRYPSPLHF.

This clone was seen only a few times. This chain uses TRBV6-5 with TRBJ2-6; D gene unclear. The V end was cut by 2 bases, the J end by 0 bases, with 5 bases between. This CDR3 has 15 amino acids. The V gene's germline CDR1 is MNHEY and CDR2 SVGAGI. The CDR3 nucleotides read TGTGCCAGCAGTTACGGTAGCTCTGGGGCCAACGTCCTGACTTTC. Its translation is CASSYGSSGANVLTF.

The chain recombines TRBV5-8 with TRBJ2-3; 9 nucleotides align to TRBD1. The CDR3 length is 16 residues. CDR1 and CDR2 (germline): SGHTS, YDEGEE. V gave up 0 bases and J gave up 5 bases; unmatched junction bases: 7. In nucleotides, the CDR3 is TGTGCCAGCAGCTTGGCAGGGACAGGGTCGGTAGATACGCAGTATTTT. Amino acid sequence: CASSLAGTGSVDTQYF.

V is TRBV3-1 (or the pseudogene TRBV3-2) and J is TRBJ1-6, with 7 positions matching TRBD1. V shed 1 base and J 8 bases; nucleotides not matched to a gene: 5. In germline, CDR1 is LGHDT, CDR2 YNNKEL (reference sequence). CDR3 length equals 15 residues. The CDR3 sequence is CASSQVWQGDSPLHF. In nucleotides, the CDR3 is TGTGCCAGCAGCCAAGTGTGGCAGGGGGATTCACCCCTCCACTTT.

The chain employs TRBV11-2 and TRBJ2-7, with 7 bases aligning to TRBD1. Germline loops: CDR1 SGHAT, CDR2 FQNNGV. V lost 7 bases to trimming and J lost 5 bases; unmatched junction nucleotides: 5. This CDR3 spans 12 amino acids. The CDR3 here is CASTVGGHEQYF. DNA of the CDR3: TGTGCCAGCACCGTAGGGGGCCACGAGCAGTACTTC.

The V gene is TRBV7-3, the J gene TRBJ2-1, with D possibly TRBD1 on 6 matching bases. The CDR3 length is 18 residues. Germline V gene sequence: CDR1 SGHTA, CDR2 FQGTGA. Trimming pared 4 bases from V and 2 bases from J, leaving 21 bases between. CDR3 sequence: CASSSNKRSRDTYNEQFF. CDR3 DNA: TGTGCCAGCAGCTCGAATAAAAGGTCCCGGGACACCTACAATGAGCAGTTCTTC.

The chain recombines TRBV7-9 with TRBJ1-5; TRBD1 agrees at 8 bases. The ends lost 5 bases at V and 6 bases at J; junction bases unmatched: 9. The CDR3 runs to 15 residues. Germline V gene data show CDR1 as SEHNR and CDR2 as FQNEAQ (reference sequence). CDR3 coding DNA: TGTGCCAGCAGCAGCGACAGGGGCAACGCTCAGCCCCAGCATTTT. Residues: CASSSDRGNAQPQHF. The full variable domain, in which reference TRBV7-9 and TRBJ1-5 provide the parts outside the CDR3, is DTGVSQNPRHKITKRGQNVTFRCDPISEHNRLYWYRQTLGQGPEFLTYFQNEAQLEKSRLLSDRFSAERPKGSFSTLEIQRTEQGDSAMYLCASSSDRGNAQPQHFGDGTRLSIL.

The V and J genes are TRBV4-2 and TRBJ1-2; 9 positions match TRBD1. The CDR3 runs 15 residues. CDR1 and CDR2 (germline): LGHNA, YNFKEQ. Unmatched junction bases numbered 4, after V lost 3 bases and J lost 2 bases. CDR3 protein: CASSQSTGGNYGYTF. For the CDR3, the DNA is TGTGCCAGCAGCCAGTCGACAGGGGGGAACTATGGCTACACCTTC.

Here the CDR3 reads CASRDRSDEKLFF. Written as DNA, the CDR3 is TGTGCCAGCAGAGACAGAAGTGATGAAAAACTGTTTTTT. This chain connects TRBV6-6 to TRBJ1-4; D is perhaps TRBD1 (5 bases). The CDR3 has 13 amino acids. Trimming shortened V by 6 bases and J by 6 bases, and 11 bases separated the two germline ends. Per germline, CDR1 MNHNY and CDR2 SVGAGI (reference sequence).

The chain couples TRBV18 to TRBJ1-1; D might be TRBD1 (5 bases). CDR1 and CDR2 (germline): KGHSH, LQKENI. The V end was cut by 5 bases, the J end by 4 bases, with 14 bases between. This CDR3 comprises 14 residues. The CDR3 coding sequence is TGTGCCAGCTCAGCCGACAGTAGAGGCACTGAAGCTTTCTTT. Protein product: CASSADSRGTEAFF.

V gene TRBV5-5 combines with J gene TRBJ1-2; the D is unclear. Trimming took off 2 bases at V and 1 base at J, with 9 bases between the two ends. The CDR3 covers 14 residues. The germline gives CDR1 SGHKS, CDR2 YYEKEE (reference sequence). The CDR3 bases are TGTGCCAGCAGCTTTACCGGGGTTAACTATGGCTACACCTTC. Protein: CASSFTGVNYGYTF.

Points on this clone: Distinct nucleotide sequences in the sample also encode this CDR3. The chain links TRBV15 to TRBJ1-4, with D possibly TRBD1 on 5 matching bases. V shed 0 bases and J shed 5 bases, with 10 bases lying between them. The CDR3 loop spans 15 amino acids. Germline V gene sequence: CDR1 LNHNV, CDR2 YYDKDF (reference sequence). The CDR3 loop reads CATSRDPAGNEKLFF. The DNA for the CDR3 is TGTGCCACCAGCAGAGATCCCGCAGGGAATGAAAAACTGTTTTTT.

This rearrangement joins TRBV6-5 to TRBJ1-4; 7 nucleotides align to TRBD1. Germline loops: CDR1 MNHEY, CDR2 SVGAGI. This CDR3 has 14 amino acids. Trimming removed 6 bases from V and 8 bases from J; junction bases left unmatched: 9. The DNA for the CDR3 is TGTGCCAGCAGCCCCGGGACAGTGAGCGAAAAACTGTTTTTT. Protein sequence: CASSPGTVSEKLFF.

The chain uses TRBV5-1 and TRBJ2-3; 8 positions agree with TRBD2. CDR3 length: 16 amino acids. V lost 0 bases, J lost 3 bases, and 6 bases stayed unmatched. The V gene's germline CDR1 is SGHRS and CDR2 YFSETQ. Here the CDR3 reads CASSLAGSGGTDTQYF. The DNA for the CDR3 is TGCGCCAGCAGCTTGGCCGGCAGCGGGGGAACAGATACGCAGTATTTT.

The chain joins TRBV6-2 or TRBV6-3 to TRBJ2-1; 11 bases align to TRBD2. The V gene end was trimmed by 4 bases and the J gene end by 3 bases; junction bases not matched to a gene: 8. Germline CDR1 is MNHEY and CDR2 is SVGEGT. The CDR3 totals 17 residues. The CDR3 here is CASSSFPTSGDYNEQFF. The CDR3 DNA reads as TGTGCCAGCAGTTCTTTTCCGACTAGCGGGGACTACAATGAGCAGTTCTTC.

This chain links TRBV6-5 with TRBJ1-3, with D possibly matching TRBD1 (6 bases). CDR1 MNHEY and CDR2 SVGAGI come from the germline V gene. V lost 0 bases, J lost 3 bases, and 12 bases lay in between. This CDR3 has 16 residues. The CDR3 loop reads CASSYSITGIGNTIYF. As DNA, the CDR3 is TGTGCCAGCAGTTACTCGATTACAGGGATTGGAAACACCATATATTTT.

In nucleotides, the CDR3 is TGTGCCAGCAGTTCTTTCACAGGGGGCTATGGCTACACCTTC. Translating it yields CASSSFTGGYGYTF. The J gene is TRBJ1-2, the V gene TRBV6-2 or TRBV6-3, with 8 bases that match TRBD1. The trim removed 4 bases at V and 4 bases at J, leaving 5 bases unmatched. Looked up from germline, CDR1 is MNHEY and CDR2 is SVGEGT. CDR3 length: 14 amino acids.

This chain connects TRBV19 to TRBJ1-1; D gene ambiguous. This CDR3 has 13 amino acids. Germline V CDR1 and CDR2: LNHDA, SQIVND (reference sequence). V was pared by 7 bases and J by 2 bases, with 11 bases between. CDR3 sequence (DNA): TGTGCCAGTACGCTTGAGACAAACACTGAAGCTTTCTTT. It is translated as CASTLETNTEAFF.

Concerning this clone itself: This sample includes further DNA sequences coding for the same CDR3. The V call is TRBV11-2, the J call TRBJ1-1; 7 bases fit TRBD1. With 2 bases clipped from V and 4 bases from J, the junction kept 1 base outside the gene matches. CDR3 length equals 13 residues. Germline V gene data show CDR1 as SGHAT and CDR2 as FQNNGV. The CDR3 bases are TGTGCCAGCAGCTTAAACAGGGGCACTGAAGCTTTCTTT. Amino acid sequence: CASSLNRGTEAFF.

J is TRBJ2-3 and V is TRBV30, with 7 bases fitting TRBD1. This CDR3 has 16 amino acids. The trim removed 8 bases at V and 1 base at J, leaving 15 bases unmatched. Germline values: CDR1 GTSNPN, CDR2 SVGIG (reference sequence). Written as DNA, the CDR3 is TGTGCCGTGACCCCCGGACAGGAGGTCCGCACAGATACGCAGTATTTT. Its translation: CAVTPGQEVRTDTQYF.

V is TRBV19 and J is TRBJ1-6; 8 bases are a match to TRBD1. J was trimmed by 7 bases and V by 9 bases; bases with no gene match: 11. The CDR3 covers 15 residues. Per germline, CDR1 LNHDA and CDR2 SQIVND (reference sequence). CDR3 region: CASGPGGRGNSPLHF. The CDR3 nucleotides are TGTGCCAGCGGTCCAGGGGGCAGAGGGAATTCACCCCTCCACTTT.

The rearrangement links TRBV4-3 to TRBJ1-5; D unclear. Trimming stripped 0 bases from V and 5 bases from J, with 11 bases between. Germline V gene lookup returns CDR1 LGHNA and CDR2 YSLEER. This CDR3 has 15 amino acids. The CDR3 is CASSQDLGIHQPQHF. The CDR3, as DNA: TGCGCCAGCAGCCAAGATCTCGGGATTCATCAGCCCCAGCATTTT.

The chain recombines TRBV16 with TRBJ2-3; 15 positions match TRBD2. This CDR3 comprises 18 residues. Germline CDR1 KGHSY, CDR2 FQNENV. The V and J ends lost 4 bases and 2 bases, in that order; junction bases with no gene match: 7. DNA of the CDR3: TGTGCCAGCAGCCTCGGACTAGCGGGGGGGCCCGACACAGATACGCAGTATTTT. This translates into CASSLGLAGGPDTDTQYF.

This sequence joins TRBV7-6 and TRBJ2-1, with a possible D match to TRBD2 (6 bases). This CDR3 contains 19 residues. Trimming took off 3 bases at V and 7 bases at J, with 28 bases between the two ends. Germline V gene sequence: CDR1 SGHVS, CDR2 FNYEAQ. The DNA for the CDR3 is TGTGCCAGCAGCTTTCGGGGGACCAACAATGTCCAAAGAAAGAATGAGCAGTTCTTC. This sequence encodes CASSFRGTNNVQRKNEQFF.

J is TRBJ2-2 and V is TRBV19; 12 nucleotides line up with TRBD2. The germline gives CDR1 LNHDA, CDR2 SQIVND (reference sequence). The CDR3 has 15 amino acids. Trimming removed 3 bases from V and 6 bases from J; junction bases left unmatched: 2. CDR3 sequence reads: CASSIASGGAGELFF. CDR3 in DNA: TGTGCCAGTAGTATTGCTAGCGGGGGGGCCGGGGAGCTGTTTTTT.

The J gene is TRBJ1-5, the V gene TRBV27, with D tentatively TRBD1 (6 bases). The CDR3 covers 17 residues. Germline V CDR1 and CDR2: MNHEY, SMNVEV (reference sequence). Trimming removed 0 bases at V and 2 bases at J, with 14 bases between. The CDR3 DNA is TGTGCCAGCAGTTTATCCCGAGGGGCAGGGGGCAATCAGCCCCAGCATTTT. The encoded protein is CASSLSRGAGGNQPQHF.

This chain's CDR3 is CASSVSTGIGNTEAFF. In DNA, the CDR3 is TGTGCCAGCAGTGTATCTACAGGGATAGGGAACACTGAAGCTTTCTTT. This chain joins TRBV6-1 and TRBJ1-1; TRBD1 might be the D (6 bases). CDR1 is MNHNS, CDR2 SASEGT, per germline. Trimming removed 4 bases from V and 1 base from J, with 16 bases in between. The CDR3 has 16 amino acids.